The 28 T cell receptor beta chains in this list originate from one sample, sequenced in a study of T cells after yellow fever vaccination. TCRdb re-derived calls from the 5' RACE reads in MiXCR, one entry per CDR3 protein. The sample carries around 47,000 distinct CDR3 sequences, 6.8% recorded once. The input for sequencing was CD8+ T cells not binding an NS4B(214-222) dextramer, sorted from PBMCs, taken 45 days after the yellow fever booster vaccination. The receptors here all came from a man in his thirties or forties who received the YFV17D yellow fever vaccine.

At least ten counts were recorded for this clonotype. The CDR3 sequence: CASSLVAGGYNEQFF. CDR3 in DNA: TGTGCCAGCAGTTTAGTAGCGGGAGGATACAATGAGCAGTTCTTC. This chain links TRBV28 with TRBJ2-1; the match to TRBD2 covers 10 bases. This CDR3 comprises 15 residues. CDR1 and CDR2 from the germline V gene are MDHEN and SYDVKM. After removal of 2 bases from V and 4 bases from J, the junction contained 2 bases not matched to a gene. Full variable domain (outside the CDR3, taken from reference TRBV28 and TRBJ2-1): DVKVTQSSRYLVKRTGEKVFLECVQDMDHENMFWYRQDPGLGLRLIYFSYDVKMKEKGDIPEGYSVSREKKERFSLILESASTNQTSMYLCASSLVAGGYNEQFFGPGTRLTVL.

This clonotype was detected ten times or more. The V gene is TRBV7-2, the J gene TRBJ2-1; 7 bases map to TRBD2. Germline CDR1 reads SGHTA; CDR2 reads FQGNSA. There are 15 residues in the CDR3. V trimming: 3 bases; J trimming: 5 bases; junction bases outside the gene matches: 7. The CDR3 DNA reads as TGTGCCAGCAGCTTTTTTGGCGGGAGCCACAATGAGCAGTTCTTC. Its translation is CASSFFGGSHNEQFF.

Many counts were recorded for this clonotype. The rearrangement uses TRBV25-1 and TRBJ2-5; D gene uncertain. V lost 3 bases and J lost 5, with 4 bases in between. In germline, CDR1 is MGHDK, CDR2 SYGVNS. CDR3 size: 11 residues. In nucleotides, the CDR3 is TGTGCCAGCAGTGATATTGAGACCCAGTACTTC. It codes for CASSDIETQYF.

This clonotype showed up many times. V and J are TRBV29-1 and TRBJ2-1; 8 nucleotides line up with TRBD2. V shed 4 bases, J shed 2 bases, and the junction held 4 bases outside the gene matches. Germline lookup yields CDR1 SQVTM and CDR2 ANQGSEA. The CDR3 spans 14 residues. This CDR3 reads CSVGSGRPYNEQFF. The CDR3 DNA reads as TGCAGCGTTGGCAGCGGGAGACCCTACAATGAGCAGTTCTTC.

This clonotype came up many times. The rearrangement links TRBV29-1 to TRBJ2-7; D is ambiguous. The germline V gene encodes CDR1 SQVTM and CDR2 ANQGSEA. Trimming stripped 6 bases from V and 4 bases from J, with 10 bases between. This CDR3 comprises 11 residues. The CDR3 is CSVASYYEQYF. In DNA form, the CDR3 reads TGCAGCGTGGCTAGTTATTACGAGCAGTACTTC.

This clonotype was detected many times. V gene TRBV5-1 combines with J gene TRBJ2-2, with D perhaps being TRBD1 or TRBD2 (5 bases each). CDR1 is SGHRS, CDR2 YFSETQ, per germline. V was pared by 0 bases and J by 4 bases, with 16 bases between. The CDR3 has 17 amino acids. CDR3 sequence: CASSLVGREYRTGELFF. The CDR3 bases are TGCGCCAGCAGCTTGGTTGGCAGGGAGTATCGCACCGGGGAGCTGTTTTTT.

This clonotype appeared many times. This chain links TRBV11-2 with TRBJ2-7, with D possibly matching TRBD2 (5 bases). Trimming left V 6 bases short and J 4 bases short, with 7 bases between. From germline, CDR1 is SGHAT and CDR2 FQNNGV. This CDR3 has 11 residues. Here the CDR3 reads CASSRDYEQYF. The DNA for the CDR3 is TGTGCCAGCAGTCGGGATTACGAGCAGTACTTC.

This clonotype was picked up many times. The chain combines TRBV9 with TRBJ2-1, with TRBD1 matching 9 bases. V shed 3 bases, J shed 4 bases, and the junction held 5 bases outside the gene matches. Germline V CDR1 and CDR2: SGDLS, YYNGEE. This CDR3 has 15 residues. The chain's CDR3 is CASSGGGTGYNEQFF. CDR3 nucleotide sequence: TGTGCCAGCAGCGGAGGCGGGACAGGGTACAATGAGCAGTTCTTC.

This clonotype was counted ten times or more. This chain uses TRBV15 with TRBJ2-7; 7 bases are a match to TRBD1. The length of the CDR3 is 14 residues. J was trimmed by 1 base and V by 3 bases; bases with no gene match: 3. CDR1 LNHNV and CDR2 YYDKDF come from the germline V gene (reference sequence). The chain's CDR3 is CATSSATGSYEQYF. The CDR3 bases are TGTGCCACCAGCAGTGCGACAGGGTCCTACGAGCAGTACTTC. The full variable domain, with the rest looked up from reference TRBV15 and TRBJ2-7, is DAMVIQNPRYQVTQFGKPVTLSCSQTLNHNVMYWYQQKSSQAPKLLFHYYDKDFNNEADTPDNFQSRRPNTSFCFLDIRSPGLGDTAMYLCATSSATGSYEQYFGPGTRLTVT.

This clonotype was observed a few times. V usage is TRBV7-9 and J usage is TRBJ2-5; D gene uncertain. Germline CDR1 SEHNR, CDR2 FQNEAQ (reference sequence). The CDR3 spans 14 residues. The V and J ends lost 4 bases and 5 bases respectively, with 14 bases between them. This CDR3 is CASSSLIRWETQYF. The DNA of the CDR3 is TGTGCCAGCAGCTCCCTCATCCGGTGGGAGACCCAGTACTTC.

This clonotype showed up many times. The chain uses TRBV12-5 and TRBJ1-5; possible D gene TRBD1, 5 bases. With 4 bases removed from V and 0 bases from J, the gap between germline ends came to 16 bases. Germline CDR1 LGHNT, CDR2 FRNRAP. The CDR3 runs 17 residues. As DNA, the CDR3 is TGTGCTAGTGGTTCCCCTGACAGACCTAATAGCAATCAGCCCCAGCATTTT. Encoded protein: CASGSPDRPNSNQPQHF.

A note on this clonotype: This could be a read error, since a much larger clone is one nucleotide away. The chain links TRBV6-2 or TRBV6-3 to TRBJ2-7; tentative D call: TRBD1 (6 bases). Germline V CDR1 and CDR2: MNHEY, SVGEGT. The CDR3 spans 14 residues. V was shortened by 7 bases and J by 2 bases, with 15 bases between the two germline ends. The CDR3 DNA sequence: TGTGCCAGCACCTTATTGGGGGCCCCCTACGAGCAGTACTTC. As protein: CASTLLGAPYEQYF.

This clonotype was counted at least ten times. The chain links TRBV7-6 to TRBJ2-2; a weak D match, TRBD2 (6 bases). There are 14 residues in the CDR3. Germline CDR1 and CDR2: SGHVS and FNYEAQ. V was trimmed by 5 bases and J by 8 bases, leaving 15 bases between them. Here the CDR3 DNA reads TGTGCCAGCAGCAACCGGGGGTCGACGGGGGAGCTGTTTTTT. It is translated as CASSNRGSTGELFF.

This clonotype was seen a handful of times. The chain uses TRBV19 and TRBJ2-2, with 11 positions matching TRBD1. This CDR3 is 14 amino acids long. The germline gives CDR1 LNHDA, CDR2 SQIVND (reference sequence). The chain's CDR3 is CVSRGQGGTGELFF. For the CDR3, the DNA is TGTGTCAGCAGGGGACAGGGGGGCACCGGGGAGCTGTTTTTT.

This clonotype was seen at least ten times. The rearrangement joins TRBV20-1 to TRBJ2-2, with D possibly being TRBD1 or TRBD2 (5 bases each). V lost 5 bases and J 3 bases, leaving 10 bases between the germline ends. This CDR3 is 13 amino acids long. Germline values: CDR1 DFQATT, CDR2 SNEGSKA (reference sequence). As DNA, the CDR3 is TGCAGTGCTCTAAGAGGGGACACCGGGGAGCTGTTTTTT. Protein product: CSALRGDTGELFF.

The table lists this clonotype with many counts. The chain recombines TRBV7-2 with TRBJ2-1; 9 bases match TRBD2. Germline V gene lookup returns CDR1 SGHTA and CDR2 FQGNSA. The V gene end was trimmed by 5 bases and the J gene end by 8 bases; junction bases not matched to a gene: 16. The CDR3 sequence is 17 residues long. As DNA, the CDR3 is TGTGCCAGCAGCCCAAGAGAGGCGGGAGGGAGGAAGGATGAGCAGTTCTTC. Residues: CASSPREAGGRKDEQFF.

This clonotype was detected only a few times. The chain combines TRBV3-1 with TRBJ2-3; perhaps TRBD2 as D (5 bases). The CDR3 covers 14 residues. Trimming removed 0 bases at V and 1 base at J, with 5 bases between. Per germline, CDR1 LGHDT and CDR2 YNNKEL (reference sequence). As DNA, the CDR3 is TGTGCCAGCAGCCAAGAGAGGGGCACAGATACGCAGTATTTT. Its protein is CASSQERGTDTQYF.

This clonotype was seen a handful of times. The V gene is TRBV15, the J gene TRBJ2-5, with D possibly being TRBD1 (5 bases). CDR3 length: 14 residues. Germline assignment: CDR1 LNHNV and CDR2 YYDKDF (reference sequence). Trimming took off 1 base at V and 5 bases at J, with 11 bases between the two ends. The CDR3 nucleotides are TGTGCCACCAGCAGAGTGGGGCCGGAGGAGACCCAGTACTTC. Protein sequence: CATSRVGPEETQYF.

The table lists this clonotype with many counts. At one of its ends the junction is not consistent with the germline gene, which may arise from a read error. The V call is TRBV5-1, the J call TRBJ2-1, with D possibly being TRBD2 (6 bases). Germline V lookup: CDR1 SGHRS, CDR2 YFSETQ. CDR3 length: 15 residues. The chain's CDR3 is CASSLRGGEYTEQFF. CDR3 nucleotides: TGCGCCAGCAGCTTGAGGGGCGGGGAGTACACTGAGCAGTTCTTC.

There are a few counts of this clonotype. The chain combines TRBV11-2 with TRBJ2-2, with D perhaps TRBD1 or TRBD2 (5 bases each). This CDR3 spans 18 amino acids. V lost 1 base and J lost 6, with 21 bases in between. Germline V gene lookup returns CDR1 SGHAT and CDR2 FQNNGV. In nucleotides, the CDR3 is TGTGCCAGCAGCTTAGTGTCCCAGGGAGTCCTCCTGGCCGGGGAGCTGTTTTTT. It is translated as CASSLVSQGVLLAGELFF.

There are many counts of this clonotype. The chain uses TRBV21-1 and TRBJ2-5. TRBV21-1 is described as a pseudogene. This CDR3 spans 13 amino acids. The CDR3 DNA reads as TGTGCCAGCAGCATCTTCCAGTGGGAGACCCAGTACTTC. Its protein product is CASSIFQWETQYF.

CDR3 nucleotides: TGCAGCGTTGAGGCAGGGGAATTGTACGAGCAGTACTTC. It encodes CSVEAGELYEQYF. The genes are TRBV29-1 and TRBJ2-7; a possible D gene is TRBD1 (6 bases). The CDR3 is made up of 13 amino acids. The ends were cut back, 3 bases at V and 4 bases at J, with 13 bases in the middle. Germline CDR1 and CDR2: SQVTM and ANQGSEA.

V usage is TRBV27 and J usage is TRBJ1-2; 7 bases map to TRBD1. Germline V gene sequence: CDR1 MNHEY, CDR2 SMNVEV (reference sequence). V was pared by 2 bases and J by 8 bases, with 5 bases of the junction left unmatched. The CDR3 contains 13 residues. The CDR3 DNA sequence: TGTGCCAGCAGTTTAGTGACAGGGCGAGGCTACACCTTC. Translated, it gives CASSLVTGRGYTF.

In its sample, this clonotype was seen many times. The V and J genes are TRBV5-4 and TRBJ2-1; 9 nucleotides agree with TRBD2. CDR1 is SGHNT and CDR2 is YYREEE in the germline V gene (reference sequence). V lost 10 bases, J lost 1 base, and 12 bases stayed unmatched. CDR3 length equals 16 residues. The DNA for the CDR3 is TGTGCCGGCACCGACCTTACTAGCGGGTCCTACAATGAGCAGTTCTTC. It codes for CAGTDLTSGSYNEQFF.

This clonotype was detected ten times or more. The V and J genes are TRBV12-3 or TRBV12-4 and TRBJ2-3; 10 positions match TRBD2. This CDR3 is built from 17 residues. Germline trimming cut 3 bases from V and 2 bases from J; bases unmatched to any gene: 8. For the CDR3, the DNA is TGTGCCAGCAGTTTCTCCCTAGCGGGAGATTTCACAGATACGCAGTATTTT. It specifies CASSFSLAGDFTDTQYF.

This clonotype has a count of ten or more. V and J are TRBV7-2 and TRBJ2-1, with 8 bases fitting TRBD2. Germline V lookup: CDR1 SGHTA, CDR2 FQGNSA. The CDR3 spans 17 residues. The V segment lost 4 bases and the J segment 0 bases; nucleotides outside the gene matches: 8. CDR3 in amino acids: CASSSRLGTSSYNEQFF. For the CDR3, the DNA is TGTGCCAGCAGCTCAAGATTGGGGACTAGCTCCTACAATGAGCAGTTCTTC.

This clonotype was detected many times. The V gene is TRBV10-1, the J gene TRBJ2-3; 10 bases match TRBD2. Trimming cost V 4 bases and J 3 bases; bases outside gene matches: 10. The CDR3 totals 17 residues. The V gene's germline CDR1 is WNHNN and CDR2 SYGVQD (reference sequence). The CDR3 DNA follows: TGCGCCAGCAGTGTGGAAGTTCTAGCGGGAGAGACAGATACGCAGTATTTT. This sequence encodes CASSVEVLAGETDTQYF.

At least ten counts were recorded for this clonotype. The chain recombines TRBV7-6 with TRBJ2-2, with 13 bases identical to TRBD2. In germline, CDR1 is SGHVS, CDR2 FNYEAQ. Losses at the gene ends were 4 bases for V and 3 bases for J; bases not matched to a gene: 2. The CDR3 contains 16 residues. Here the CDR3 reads CASSSGLAGDTGELFF. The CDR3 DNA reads TGTGCCAGCAGCTCTGGACTAGCGGGAGACACCGGGGAGCTGTTTTTT.